The clone carrying this T cell receptor (beta chain) has at least ten counts. TCRdb fed the reads into MiXCR, producing one record per CDR3 protein. The sample comprises 680,000 or so distinct CDR3 sequences, 35% to 40% of which are singletons, and roughly 2.8% rests with the top ten. This sample is drawn from a study of T cell repertoires in cytomegalovirus infection. CDR3 size: 15 residues. V trimming: 5 bases; J trimming: 2 bases; junction bases outside the gene matches: 6. Germline V gene sequence: CDR1 SGHTA, CDR2 FQGNSA. The chain couples TRBV7-2 to TRBJ2-1, with 7 bases matching TRBD1. Sequencing was done on a sample of PBMCs. The clonotype originates from a human donor in good health (CMV status not recorded). Some clones in this sample may be carry-over from other donors' samples. CDR3 coding DNA: TGTGCCAGCAGCCCCTCGACAGGGACCTACAATGAGCAGTTCTTC. As protein: CASSPSTGTYNEQFF.